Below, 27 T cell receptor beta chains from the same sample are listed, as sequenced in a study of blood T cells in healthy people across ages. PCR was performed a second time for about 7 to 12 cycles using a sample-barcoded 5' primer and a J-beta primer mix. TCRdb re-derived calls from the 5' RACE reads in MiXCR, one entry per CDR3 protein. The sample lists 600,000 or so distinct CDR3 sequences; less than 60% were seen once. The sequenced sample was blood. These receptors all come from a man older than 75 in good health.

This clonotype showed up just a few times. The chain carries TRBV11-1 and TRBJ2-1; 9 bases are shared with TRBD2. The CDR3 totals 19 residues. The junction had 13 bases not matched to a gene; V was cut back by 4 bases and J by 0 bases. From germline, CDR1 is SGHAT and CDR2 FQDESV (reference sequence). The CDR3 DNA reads TGTGCCAGCAGCTCCGGCCCAACTCTAGCGGGGAGCTCCTACAATGAGCAGTTCTTC. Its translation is CASSSGPTLAGSSYNEQFF.

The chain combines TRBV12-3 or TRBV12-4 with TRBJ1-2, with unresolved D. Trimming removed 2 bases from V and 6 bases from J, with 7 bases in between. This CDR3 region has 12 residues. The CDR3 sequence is CASSLRTNGYTF. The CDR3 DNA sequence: TGTGCCAGCAGTTTACGGACCAATGGCTACACCTTC.

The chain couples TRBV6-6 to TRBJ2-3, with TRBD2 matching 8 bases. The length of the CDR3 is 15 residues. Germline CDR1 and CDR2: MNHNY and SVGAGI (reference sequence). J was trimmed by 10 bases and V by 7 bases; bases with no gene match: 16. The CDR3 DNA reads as TGTGCCAGCACCCACGCGGCCAGCGGGGGCTATCCGCAGTATTTT. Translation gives CASTHAASGGYPQYF.

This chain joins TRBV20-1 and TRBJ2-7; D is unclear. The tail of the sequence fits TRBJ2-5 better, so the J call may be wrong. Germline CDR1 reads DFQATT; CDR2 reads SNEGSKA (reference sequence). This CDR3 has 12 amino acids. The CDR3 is CSASISRETQYF. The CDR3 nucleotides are TGCAGTGCTAGTATCAGTCGGGAGACCCAGTACTTC.

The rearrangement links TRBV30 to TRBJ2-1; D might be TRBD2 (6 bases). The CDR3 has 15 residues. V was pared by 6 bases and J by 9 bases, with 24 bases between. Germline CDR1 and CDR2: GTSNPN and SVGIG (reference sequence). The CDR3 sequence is CACQSLAAPGSEQFF. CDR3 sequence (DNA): TGTGCCTGCCAGTCACTAGCAGCCCCGGGCAGTGAGCAGTTCTTC.

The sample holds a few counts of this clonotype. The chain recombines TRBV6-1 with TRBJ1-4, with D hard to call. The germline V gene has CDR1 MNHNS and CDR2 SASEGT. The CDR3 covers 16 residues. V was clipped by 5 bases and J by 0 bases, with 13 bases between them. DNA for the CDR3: TGTGCCAGCAGTATGTACCGACTTGCAACTAATGAAAAACTGTTTTTT. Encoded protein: CASSMYRLATNEKLFF.

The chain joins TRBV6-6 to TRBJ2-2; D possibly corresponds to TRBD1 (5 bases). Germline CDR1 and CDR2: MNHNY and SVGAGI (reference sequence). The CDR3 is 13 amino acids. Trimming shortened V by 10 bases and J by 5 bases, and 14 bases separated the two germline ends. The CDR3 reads CATRGHYTGELFF. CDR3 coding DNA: TGTGCCACCCGAGGACACTATACCGGGGAGCTGTTTTTT.

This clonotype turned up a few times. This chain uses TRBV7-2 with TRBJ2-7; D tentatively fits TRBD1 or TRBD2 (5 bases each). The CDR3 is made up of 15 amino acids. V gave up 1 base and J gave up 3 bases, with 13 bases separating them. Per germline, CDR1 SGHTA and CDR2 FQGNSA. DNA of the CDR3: TGTGCCAGCAGCTTAGTCGGGGCCTACAACTACGAGCAGTACTTC. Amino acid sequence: CASSLVGAYNYEQYF.

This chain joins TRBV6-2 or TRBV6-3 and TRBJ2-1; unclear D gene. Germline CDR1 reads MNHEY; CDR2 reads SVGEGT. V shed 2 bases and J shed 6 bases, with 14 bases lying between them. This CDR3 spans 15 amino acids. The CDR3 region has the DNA TGTGCCAGCAGTTACCCCCAATCCTGGAGCAATGAGCAGTTCTTC. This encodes CASSYPQSWSNEQFF.

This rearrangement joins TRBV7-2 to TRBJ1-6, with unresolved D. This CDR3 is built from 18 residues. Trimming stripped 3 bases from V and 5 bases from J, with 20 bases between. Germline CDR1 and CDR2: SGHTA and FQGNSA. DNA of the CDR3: TGTGCCAGCAGCTTTAGAAGCCCTCAACGGTCTGATAATTCACCCCTCCACTTT. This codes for CASSFRSPQRSDNSPLHF. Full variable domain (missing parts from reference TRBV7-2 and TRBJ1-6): GAGVSQSPSNKVTEKGKDVELRCDPISGHTALYWYRQSLGQGLEFLIYFQGNSAPDKSGLPSDRFSAERTGGSVSTLTIQRTQQEDSAVYLCASSFRSPQRSDNSPLHFGNGTRLTVT.

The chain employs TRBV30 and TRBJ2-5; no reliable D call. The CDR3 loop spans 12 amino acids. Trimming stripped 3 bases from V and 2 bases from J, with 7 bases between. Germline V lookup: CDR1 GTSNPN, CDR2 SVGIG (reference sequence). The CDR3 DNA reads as TGTGCCTGGAGCCGGCGACAAGAGACCCAGTACTTC. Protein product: CAWSRRQETQYF.

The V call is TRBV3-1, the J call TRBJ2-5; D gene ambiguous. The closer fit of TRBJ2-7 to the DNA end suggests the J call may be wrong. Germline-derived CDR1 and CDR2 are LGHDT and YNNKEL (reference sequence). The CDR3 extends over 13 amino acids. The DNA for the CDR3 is TGTGCCAGCAGCACCCGACGATCCTACGAGCAGTACTTC. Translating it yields CASSTRRSYEQYF.

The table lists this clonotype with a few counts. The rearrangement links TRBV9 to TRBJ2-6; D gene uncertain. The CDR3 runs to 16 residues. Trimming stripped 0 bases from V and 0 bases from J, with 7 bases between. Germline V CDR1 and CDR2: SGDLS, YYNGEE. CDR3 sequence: CASSVVPSSGANVLTF. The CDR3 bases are TGTGCCAGCAGCGTAGTTCCGTCCTCTGGGGCCAACGTCCTGACTTTC. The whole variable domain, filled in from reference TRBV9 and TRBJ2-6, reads DSGVTQTPKHLITATGQRVTLRCSPRSGDLSVYWYQQSLDQGLQFLIQYYNGEERAKGNILERFSAQQFPDLHSELNLSSLELGDSALYFCASSVVPSSGANVLTFGAGSRLTVL.

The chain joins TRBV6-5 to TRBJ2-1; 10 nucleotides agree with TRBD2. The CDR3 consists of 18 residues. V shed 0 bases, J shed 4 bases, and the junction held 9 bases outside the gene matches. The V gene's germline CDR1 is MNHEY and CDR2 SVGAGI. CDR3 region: CASSYSSPTSGRYNEQFF. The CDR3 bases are TGTGCCAGCAGTTACTCCTCCCCGACTAGCGGGCGTTACAATGAGCAGTTCTTC.

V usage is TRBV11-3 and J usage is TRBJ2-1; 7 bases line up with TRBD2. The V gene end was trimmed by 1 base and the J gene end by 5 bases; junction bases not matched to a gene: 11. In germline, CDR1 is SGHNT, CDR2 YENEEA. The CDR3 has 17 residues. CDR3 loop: CASSLGFGGSPHNEQFF. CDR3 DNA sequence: TGTGCCAGCAGCTTAGGGTTTGGCGGGAGCCCCCACAATGAGCAGTTCTTC.

CDR3 protein: CSARVGRNTEAFF. In nucleotides, the CDR3 is TGCAGTGCTAGGGTGGGCAGGAACACTGAAGCTTTCTTT. The rearrangement uses TRBV20-1 and TRBJ1-1, with D uncertain. This CDR3 spans 13 amino acids. V dropped 3 bases and J dropped 1 base, with 9 bases sitting between them. Germline V CDR1 and CDR2: DFQATT, SNEGSKA (reference sequence).

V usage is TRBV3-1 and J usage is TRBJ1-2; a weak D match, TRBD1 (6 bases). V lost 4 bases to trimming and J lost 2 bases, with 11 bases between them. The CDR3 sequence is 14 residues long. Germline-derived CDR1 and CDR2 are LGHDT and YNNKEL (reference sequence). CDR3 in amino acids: CASSLRRGNYGYTF. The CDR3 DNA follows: TGTGCCAGCAGCCTCCGGAGGGGGAACTATGGCTACACCTTC. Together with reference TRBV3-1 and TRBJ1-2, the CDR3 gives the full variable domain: DTAVSQTPKYLVTQMGNDKSIKCEQNLGHDTMYWYKQDSKKFLKIMFSYNNKELIINETVPNRFSPKSPDKAHLNLHINSLELGDSAVYFCASSLRRGNYGYTFGSGTRLTVV.

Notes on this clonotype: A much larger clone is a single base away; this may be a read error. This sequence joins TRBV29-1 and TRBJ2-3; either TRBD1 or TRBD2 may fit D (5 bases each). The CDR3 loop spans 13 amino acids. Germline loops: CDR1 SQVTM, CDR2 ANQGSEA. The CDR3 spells CSIEGRGTDTQYF. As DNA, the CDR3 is TGCAGCATTGAGGGCAGGGGCACAGATACGCAGTATTTT.

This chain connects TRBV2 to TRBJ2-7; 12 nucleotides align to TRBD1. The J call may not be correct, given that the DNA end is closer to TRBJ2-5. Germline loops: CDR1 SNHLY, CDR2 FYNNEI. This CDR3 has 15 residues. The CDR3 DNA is TGTGCCAGCAGTCGGGACAGGGGGCTTGGGGAGACCCAGTACTTC. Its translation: CASSRDRGLGETQYF.

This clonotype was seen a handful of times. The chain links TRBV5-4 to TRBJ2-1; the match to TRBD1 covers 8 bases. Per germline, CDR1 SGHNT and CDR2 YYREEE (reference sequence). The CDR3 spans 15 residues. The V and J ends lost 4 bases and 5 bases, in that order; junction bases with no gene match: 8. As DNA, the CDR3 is TGTGCCAGCAGCCGAAACAGGGGGAACAACAATGAGCAGTTCTTC. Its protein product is CASSRNRGNNNEQFF.

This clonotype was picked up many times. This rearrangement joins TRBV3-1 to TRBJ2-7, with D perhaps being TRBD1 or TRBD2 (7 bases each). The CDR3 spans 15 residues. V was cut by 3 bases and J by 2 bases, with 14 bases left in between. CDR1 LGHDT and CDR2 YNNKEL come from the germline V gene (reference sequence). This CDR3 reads CASSQPRGGPYEQYF. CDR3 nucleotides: TGTGCCAGCAGCCAGCCCAGGGGGGGACCCTACGAGCAGTACTTC.

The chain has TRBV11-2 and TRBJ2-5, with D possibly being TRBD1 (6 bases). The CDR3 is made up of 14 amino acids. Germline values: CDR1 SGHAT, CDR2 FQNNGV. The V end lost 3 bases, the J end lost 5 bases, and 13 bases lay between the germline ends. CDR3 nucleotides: TGTGCCAGCAGCTTCCAGGGGCGGCTGGAGACCCAGTACTTC. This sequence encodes CASSFQGRLETQYF.

CDR3 sequence reads: CASSPVSRTGVDEQYF. CDR3 in DNA: TGCGCCAGCAGCCCAGTGAGCAGGACGGGCGTGGACGAGCAGTACTTC. The chain is built from TRBV4-1 and TRBJ2-5; D is undetermined. With the DNA end fitting TRBJ2-7 better, the J assignment may be wrong. This CDR3 comprises 16 residues. CDR1 MGHRA and CDR2 YSYEKL come from the germline V gene.

The CDR3 sequence is CASSQGLAGVYEQYF. The CDR3 DNA reads TGTGCCAGCAGCCAAGGACTAGCGGGGGTCTACGAGCAGTACTTC. The gene calls are TRBV14 and TRBJ2-7; 12 bases fit TRBD2. Germline loops: CDR1 SGHDN, CDR2 FVKESK. The V and J ends lost 1 base and 3 bases, in that order; junction bases with no gene match: 1. This CDR3 is 15 amino acids long.

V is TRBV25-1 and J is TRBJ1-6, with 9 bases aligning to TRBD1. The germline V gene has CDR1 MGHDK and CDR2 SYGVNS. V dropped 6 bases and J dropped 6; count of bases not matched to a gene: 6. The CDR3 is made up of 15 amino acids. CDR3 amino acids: CASRDGQGLNSPLHF. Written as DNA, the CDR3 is TGTGCCAGCAGGGATGGACAGGGGCTTAATTCACCCCTCCACTTT.

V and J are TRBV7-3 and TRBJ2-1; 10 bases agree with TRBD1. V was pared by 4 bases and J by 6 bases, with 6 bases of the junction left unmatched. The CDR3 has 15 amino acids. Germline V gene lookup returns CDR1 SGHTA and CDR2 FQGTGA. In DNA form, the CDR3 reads TGTGCCAGCAGCTCGACCGGGACAGGGGTCAATGAGCAGTTCTTC. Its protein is CASSSTGTGVNEQFF.

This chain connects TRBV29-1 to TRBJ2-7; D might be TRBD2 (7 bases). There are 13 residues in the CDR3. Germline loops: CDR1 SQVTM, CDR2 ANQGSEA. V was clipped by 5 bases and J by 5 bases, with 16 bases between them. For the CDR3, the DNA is TGCAGCGTTCCGACCCCGGGGGGCGACGAGCAGTACTTC. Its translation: CSVPTPGGDEQYF.